Here is one T cell receptor beta chain with its context. The antigen remains unidentified. The sample belongs to a study of cytomegalovirus exposure and HLA in healthy donors. Across the whole study: An analysis done earlier identified 100 million to 140 million unique TCR beta sequences from around 180 million T cells.

PCR primers comprised 60 Vbeta and 13 Jbeta primers. Clones were read by immunoSEQ multiplex PCR, and TCRdb kept only the in-frame ones, dropping some. The sample shows roughly 150,000 clones, around 73% of them seen only once. Study findings and constraints: A few chains linked to CMV were shown in vitro to be specific for CMV antigens. A later analysis revealed that TCR association rates differed between HLA loci, peaking at DRB1 and bottoming out at HLA-C. Researchers catalogued approximately 170 TCR beta chains as cytomegalovirus-associated.

Germline CDR1 LNHDA, CDR2 SQIVND (reference sequence). The V and J ends lost 5 bases and 2 bases respectively, with 10 bases between them. This CDR3 has 14 residues. This receptor was taken from a male donor in good health and CMV-seronegative. J is TRBJ2-1 and V is TRBV19; D not resolved. The sample comprised PBMCs. The CDR3 nucleotides read TGTGCCAGTAGTGCCCAGTCCACCTACAATGAGCAGTTCTTC. As protein: CASSAQSTYNEQFF.